These 24 T cell receptor beta chains share one sample of origin, sequenced in a study of T cells after yellow fever vaccination. TCRdb processed the 5' RACE reads anew with MiXCR; each CDR3 protein has one entry. The sample holds some 250,000 distinct CDR3 sequences, roughly 4% seen once. The starting material was PBMCs, obtained 15 days after the yellow fever booster vaccination. These receptors all come from a man aged 18 to 30 who received the YFV17D yellow fever vaccine.

This clonotype was counted at least ten times. V and J are TRBV15 and TRBJ2-1; TRBD2 matches at 9 bases. The CDR3 totals 16 residues. V lost 0 bases, J lost 7 bases, and 7 bases stayed unmatched. The germline V gene has CDR1 LNHNV and CDR2 YYDKDF (reference sequence). The CDR3 reads CATSREGGGVGNEQFF. The CDR3 bases are TGTGCCACCAGCAGAGAAGGCGGGGGGGTTGGAAATGAGCAGTTCTTC.

This clonotype was seen many times. The junction and the germline gene differ at one end; a read error may be behind it. The CDR3, as DNA: TGTGCTAGCAGCCCTTTCGGGGGGGCCCCCAATGAGCAGTTCTTC. As protein: CASSPFGGAPNEQFF. The rearrangement joins TRBV7-7 to TRBJ2-1; 8 bases agree with TRBD2. This CDR3 is 15 amino acids long. The germline gives CDR1 SSHAT, CDR2 FNYEAQ (reference sequence).

This clonotype was detected ten times or more. This rearrangement joins TRBV18 to TRBJ1-2; no firm D call. V was pared by 2 bases and J by 6 bases, with 10 bases between. The CDR3 spans 13 residues. Germline CDR1 is KGHSH and CDR2 is LQKENI. The CDR3 here is CASSPDGLDGYTF. The CDR3, as DNA: TGTGCCAGCTCACCAGACGGGCTGGATGGCTACACCTTC.

Concerning this clonotype itself: Just one base apart from a much larger clone, this may be a read error. Without the conserved terminal phenylalanine or tryptophan, this CDR3 likely stems from a read error. This chain links TRBV7-2 with TRBJ2-5; D remains unclear. V gave up 3 bases and J gave up 4 bases, with 9 bases separating them. The CDR3 extends over 13 amino acids. Per germline, CDR1 SGHTA and CDR2 FQGNSA. The CDR3 DNA sequence: TGTGCCAGCAGCTTTGCAGGCCGAGAGACCCAGTACTTG. Translated: CASSFAGRETQYL.

This clonotype was found many times. J is TRBJ2-5 and V is TRBV7-2, with D perhaps matching TRBD2 (5 bases). Germline CDR1 is SGHTA and CDR2 is FQGNSA. This CDR3 is 11 amino acids long. Trimming took 5 bases from V and 5 from J, leaving 6 bases between them. The CDR3 reads CASSTGETQYF. CDR3 bases: TGTGCCAGCAGCACGGGGGAGACCCAGTACTTC.

This clonotype was detected ten times or more. The DNA for the CDR3 is TGTGCCAGCAGCTCCAGTCTATACTCTGGAAACACCATATATTTT. Translation: CASSSSLYSGNTIYF. V is TRBV7-2 and J is TRBJ1-3; no clear D gene. The CDR3 covers 15 residues. Germline lookup yields CDR1 SGHTA and CDR2 FQGNSA. The V end was cut by 4 bases, the J end by 0 bases, with 10 bases between.

The chain is built from TRBV4-1 and TRBJ2-1; 12 nucleotides match TRBD2. The J segment lost 7 bases and the V segment lost 4 bases, leaving 5 bases of the junction unmatched. The CDR3 sequence is 15 residues long. The V gene's germline CDR1 is MGHRA and CDR2 YSYEKL. This CDR3 is CASSRPSGGANEQFF. Here the CDR3 DNA reads TGCGCCAGCAGCCGACCTAGCGGGGGGGCAAATGAGCAGTTCTTC.

This clonotype was found many times. This chain joins TRBV3-1 and TRBJ2-3; 7 bases match TRBD1. The trim removed 2 bases at V and 7 bases at J, leaving 6 bases unmatched. The CDR3 runs 14 residues. Germline loops: CDR1 LGHDT, CDR2 YNNKEL (reference sequence). Written as DNA, the CDR3 is TGTGCCAGCAGCCAATTTACAGGGGAGAATACGCAGTATTTT. Translation gives CASSQFTGENTQYF.

This clonotype was recorded at least ten times. This chain uses TRBV5-4 with TRBJ1-1; D gene ambiguous. With 3 bases removed from V and 1 base from J, the gap between germline ends came to 13 bases. The germline CDR1 and CDR2 sequences are SGHNT and YYREEE (reference sequence). The length of the CDR3 is 15 residues. The CDR3: CASSSREERNTEAFF. As DNA, the CDR3 is TGTGCCAGCAGCTCCCGGGAGGAGAGGAACACTGAAGCTTTCTTT.

There are many counts of this clonotype. V usage is TRBV4-3 and J usage is TRBJ1-2; 8 bases match TRBD1. This CDR3 spans 15 amino acids. CDR1 is LGHNA, CDR2 YSLEER, per germline. The ends lost 0 bases at V and 2 bases at J; junction bases unmatched: 2. CDR3 sequence: CASSQDRTGNYGYTF. The CDR3 DNA is TGCGCCAGCAGCCAAGATCGGACAGGGAACTATGGCTACACCTTC.

This clonotype was observed at least ten times. This sequence joins TRBV7-8 and TRBJ1-6; a weak D match, TRBD1 (5 bases). Trimming left V 0 bases short and J 0 bases short, with 15 bases between. The CDR3 is 19 amino acids. Germline CDR1 reads SGHVS; CDR2 reads FQNEAQ. CDR3 coding DNA: TGTGCCAGCAGCTTAGCTCCGGGGGAGGAGAGCTCCTATAATTCACCCCTCCACTTT. Translation: CASSLAPGEESSYNSPLHF.

This clonotype was counted at least ten times. The V call is TRBV7-8, the J call TRBJ2-1; no definite D call. This CDR3 has 14 amino acids. Germline V gene lookup returns CDR1 SGHVS and CDR2 FQNEAQ. Between the trimmed V and J ends, which lost 2 bases and 4 bases, there was a span of 9 bases. CDR3 bases: TGTGCCAGCAGCTTAAGGCAGGATTACAATGAGCAGTTCTTC. This sequence encodes CASSLRQDYNEQFF.

This clonotype was counted at least ten times. This sequence joins TRBV20-1 and TRBJ1-1; the D is unclear. CDR3 size: 13 residues. CDR1 and CDR2 from the germline V gene are DFQATT and SNEGSKA (reference sequence). V was cut by 4 bases and J by 0 bases, with 9 bases left in between. This CDR3 is CSAMVAMNTEAFF. CDR3 DNA sequence: TGCAGTGCTATGGTGGCCATGAACACTGAAGCTTTCTTT.

This clonotype was counted many times. V usage is TRBV12-3 or TRBV12-4 and J usage is TRBJ2-5; a weak D match, TRBD1 (5 bases). Trimming took off 2 bases at V and 5 bases at J, with 9 bases between the two ends. CDR3 length: 13 amino acids. The CDR3 here is CASSLWGSETQYF. DNA for the CDR3: TGTGCCAGCAGTTTATGGGGCTCGGAGACCCAGTACTTC.

This clonotype was counted ten times or more. V is TRBV15 and J is TRBJ2-7; 7 bases match TRBD1. The CDR3 covers 12 residues. Germline loops: CDR1 LNHNV, CDR2 YYDKDF (reference sequence). The J segment lost 2 bases and the V segment lost 5 bases, leaving 0 bases of the junction unmatched. CDR3: CATSGTAYEQYF. In DNA, the CDR3 is TGTGCCACCAGCGGGACAGCCTACGAGCAGTACTTC.

This clonotype appeared many times. This chain links TRBV12-3 or TRBV12-4 with TRBJ1-1, with a possible D match to TRBD1 (5 bases). V lost 5 bases to trimming and J lost 3 bases, with 10 bases between them. The CDR3 is 13 residues long. In DNA, the CDR3 is TGTGCCAGCAGTGGGACTTCTGACACTGAAGCTTTCTTT. Translating gives CASSGTSDTEAFF.

This clonotype occurred a few times. The chain couples TRBV5-4 to TRBJ1-2, with D hard to call. Between the trimmed V and J ends, which lost 0 bases and 3 bases, there was a span of 6 bases. This CDR3 spans 13 amino acids. Germline lookup yields CDR1 SGHNT and CDR2 YYREEE (reference sequence). CDR3 DNA sequence: TGTGCCAGCAGCTTGGCCGATGACTATGGCTACACCTTC. Protein sequence: CASSLADDYGYTF.

This clonotype appeared a single time. Possible read error: a much larger clone is one base away. This chain joins TRBV20-1 and TRBJ1-6; D uncertain. The CDR3 length is 14 residues. Per the germline V gene, CDR1 is DFQATT and CDR2 is SNEGSKA (reference sequence). The CDR3 sequence: CSASDISYTSPLHF. The CDR3 DNA reads TGCAGTGCTTCCGACATATCCTATACTTCACCCCTCCACTTT.

This clonotype was observed many times. This sequence joins TRBV7-2 and TRBJ1-5; 7 positions agree with TRBD1. Germline-derived CDR1 and CDR2 are SGHTA and FQGNSA. CDR3 length: 14 amino acids. Trimming removed 6 bases from V and 5 bases from J; junction bases left unmatched: 7. The chain's CDR3 is CASSFRDSHQPQHF. The CDR3 DNA sequence: TGTGCCAGCAGTTTCCGGGACAGCCATCAGCCCCAGCATTTT. Variable domain in full (rest from reference TRBV7-2 and TRBJ1-5): GAGVSQSPSNKVTEKGKDVELRCDPISGHTALYWYRQSLGQGLEFLIYFQGNSAPDKSGLPSDRFSAERTGGSVSTLTIQRTQQEDSAVYLCASSFRDSHQPQHFGDGTRLSIL.

This clonotype occurred many times. The chain uses TRBV12-3 or TRBV12-4 and TRBJ1-1; perhaps TRBD1 as D (5 bases). The V end lost 3 bases, the J end lost 4 bases, and 12 bases lay between the germline ends. There are 14 residues in the CDR3. CDR3 amino acids: CASSFFDRRTEAFF. The CDR3 DNA sequence: TGTGCCAGCAGTTTCTTTGACAGACGCACTGAAGCTTTCTTT.

This clonotype was counted only a few times. The chain is built from TRBV7-2 and TRBJ2-7; D possibly corresponds to TRBD2 (5 bases). Per the germline V gene, CDR1 is SGHTA and CDR2 is FQGNSA. The V and J ends lost 2 bases and 3 bases respectively, with 11 bases between them. This CDR3 region has 14 residues. The CDR3 DNA is TGTGCCAGCAGCTTATACGGGGATAACTACGAGCAGTACTTC. Encoded protein: CASSLYGDNYEQYF.

V gene TRBV1 combines with J gene TRBJ2-5. TRBV1 is an annotated pseudogene. The CDR3 spans 12 residues. CDR3 sequence (DNA): TGCACCAGCACGGCAACCCAAGAGACCCAGTACTTC. Translating it yields CTSTATQETQYF.

This clonotype showed up many times. The rearrangement joins TRBV6-5 to TRBJ2-7; 10 nucleotides agree with TRBD2. Germline V lookup: CDR1 MNHEY, CDR2 SVGAGI. There are 16 residues in the CDR3. Losses at the gene ends were 0 bases for V and 3 bases for J; bases not matched to a gene: 5. The CDR3 loop is CASSYSMASGGYEQYF. The CDR3 DNA reads TGTGCCAGCAGTTACTCGATGGCTAGCGGGGGCTACGAGCAGTACTTC.

This clonotype was detected a few times. The chain couples TRBV27 to TRBJ1-6; D is uncertain. The germline V and J ends were trimmed by 3 bases and 6 bases, with 6 bases remaining between them. Germline CDR1 MNHEY, CDR2 SMNVEV (reference sequence). There are 13 residues in the CDR3. In DNA form, the CDR3 reads TGTGCCAGCAGTTTGAACGCTAATTCACCCCTCCACTTT. Protein sequence: CASSLNANSPLHF.